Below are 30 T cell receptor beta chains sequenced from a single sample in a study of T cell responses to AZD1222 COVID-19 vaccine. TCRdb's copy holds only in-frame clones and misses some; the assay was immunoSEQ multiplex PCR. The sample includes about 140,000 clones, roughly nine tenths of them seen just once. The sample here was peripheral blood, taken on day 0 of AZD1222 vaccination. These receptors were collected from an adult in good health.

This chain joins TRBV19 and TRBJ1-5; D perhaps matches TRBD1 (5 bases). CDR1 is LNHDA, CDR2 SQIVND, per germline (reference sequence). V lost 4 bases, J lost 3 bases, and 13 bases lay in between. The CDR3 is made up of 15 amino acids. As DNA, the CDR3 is TGTGCCAGTAGTAAAGGGACCGTACCCAATCAGCCCCAGCATTTT. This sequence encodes CASSKGTVPNQPQHF.

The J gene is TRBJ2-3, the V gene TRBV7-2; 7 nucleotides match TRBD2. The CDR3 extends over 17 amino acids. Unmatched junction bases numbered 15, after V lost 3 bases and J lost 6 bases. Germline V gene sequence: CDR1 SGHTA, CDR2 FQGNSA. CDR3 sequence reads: CASSFSPGAGVLDTQYF. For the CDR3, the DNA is TGTGCCAGCAGCTTTTCACCCGGGGCGGGAGTATTGGATACGCAGTATTTT.

The CDR3 here is CASTRVGTVGTGELFF. DNA of the CDR3: TGTGCCAGCACTCGGGTCGGGACAGTAGGCACCGGGGAGCTGTTTTTT. This chain connects TRBV28 to TRBJ2-2; 7 bases match TRBD1. This CDR3 is 16 amino acids long. Unmatched junction bases numbered 12, after V lost 7 bases and J lost 4 bases. Germline-derived CDR1 and CDR2 are MDHEN and SYDVKM.

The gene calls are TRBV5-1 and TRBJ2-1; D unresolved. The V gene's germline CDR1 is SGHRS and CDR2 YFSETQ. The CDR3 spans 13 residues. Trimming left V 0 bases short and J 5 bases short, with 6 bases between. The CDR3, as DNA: TGCGCCAGCAGCTTGGTGGTTAACAATGAGCAGTTCTTC. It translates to CASSLVVNNEQFF.

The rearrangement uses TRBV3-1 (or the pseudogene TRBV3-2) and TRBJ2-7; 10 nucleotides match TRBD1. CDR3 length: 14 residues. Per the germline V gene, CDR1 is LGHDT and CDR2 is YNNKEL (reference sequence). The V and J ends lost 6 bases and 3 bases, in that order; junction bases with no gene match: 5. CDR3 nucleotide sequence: TGTGCCAGCAGTCGGACAGGGGGGGGCTACGAGCAGTACTTC. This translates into CASSRTGGGYEQYF.

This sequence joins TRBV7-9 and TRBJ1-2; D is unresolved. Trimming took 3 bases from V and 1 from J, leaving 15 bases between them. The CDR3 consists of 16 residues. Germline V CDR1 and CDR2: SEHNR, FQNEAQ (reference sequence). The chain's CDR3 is CASSFLAASHNYGYTF. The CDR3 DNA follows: TGTGCCAGCAGCTTTCTCGCAGCCAGCCATAACTATGGCTACACCTTC.

The CDR3 DNA reads TGTGCCAGCAGCCCCCGGACAGGCGCCGGCACTGAAGCTTTCTTT. Translating gives CASSPRTGAGTEAFF. This chain links TRBV7-2 with TRBJ1-1; 7 nucleotides line up with TRBD1. The ends lost 5 bases at V and 4 bases at J; junction bases unmatched: 10. The CDR3 has 15 residues. The V gene's germline CDR1 is SGHTA and CDR2 FQGNSA. The full variable domain, with the rest looked up from reference TRBV7-2 and TRBJ1-1, is GAGVSQSPSNKVTEKGKDVELRCDPISGHTALYWYRQSLGQGLEFLIYFQGNSAPDKSGLPSDRFSAERTGGSVSTLTIQRTQQEDSAVYLCASSPRTGAGTEAFFGQGTRLTVV.

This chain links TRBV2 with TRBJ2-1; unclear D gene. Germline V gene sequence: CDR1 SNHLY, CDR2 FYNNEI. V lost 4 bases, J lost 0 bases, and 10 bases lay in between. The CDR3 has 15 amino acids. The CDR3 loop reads CASSVLESSYNEQFF. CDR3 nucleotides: TGTGCCAGCAGTGTACTCGAAAGCTCCTACAATGAGCAGTTCTTC.

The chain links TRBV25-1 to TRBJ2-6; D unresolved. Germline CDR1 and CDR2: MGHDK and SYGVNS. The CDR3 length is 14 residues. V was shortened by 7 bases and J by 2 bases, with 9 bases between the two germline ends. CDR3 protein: CASNEETGANVLTF. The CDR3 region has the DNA TGTGCCAGCAATGAGGAGACTGGGGCCAACGTCCTGACTTTC.

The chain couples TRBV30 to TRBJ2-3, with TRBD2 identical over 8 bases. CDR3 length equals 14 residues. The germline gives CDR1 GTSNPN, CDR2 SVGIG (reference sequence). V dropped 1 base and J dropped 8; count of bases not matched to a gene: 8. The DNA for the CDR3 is TGTGCCTGGAGTGCGATAGGGGCGGGGGGTACGCAGTATTTT. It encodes CAWSAIGAGGTQYF. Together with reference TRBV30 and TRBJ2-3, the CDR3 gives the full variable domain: SQTIHQWPATLVQPVGSPLSLECTVEGTSNPNLYWYRQAAGRGLQLLFYSVGIGQISSEVPQNLSASRPQDRQFILSSKKLLLSDSGFYLCAWSAIGAGGTQYFGPGTRLTVL.

Here the CDR3 reads CASRRIFGGNTIYF. Here the CDR3 DNA reads TGTGCCAGCCGACGGATATTCGGGGGAAACACCATATATTTT. The chain has TRBV6-5 and TRBJ1-3; the D is unclear. The CDR3 totals 14 residues. Germline loops: CDR1 MNHEY, CDR2 SVGAGI. Deletions cut 8 bases from V and 4 bases from J, with 15 bases between.

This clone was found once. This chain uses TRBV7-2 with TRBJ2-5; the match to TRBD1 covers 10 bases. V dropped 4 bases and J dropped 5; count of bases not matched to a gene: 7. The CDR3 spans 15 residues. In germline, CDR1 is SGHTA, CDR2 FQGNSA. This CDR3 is CASSYMTGGWETQYF. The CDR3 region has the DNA TGTGCCAGCAGCTATATGACAGGGGGCTGGGAGACCCAGTACTTC.

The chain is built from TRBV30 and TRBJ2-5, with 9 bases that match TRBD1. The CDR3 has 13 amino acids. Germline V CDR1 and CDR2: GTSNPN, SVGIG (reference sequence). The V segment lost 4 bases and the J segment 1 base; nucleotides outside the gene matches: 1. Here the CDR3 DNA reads TGTGCCTGGAACAGGGGGCTCCAAGAGACCCAGTACTTC. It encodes CAWNRGLQETQYF.

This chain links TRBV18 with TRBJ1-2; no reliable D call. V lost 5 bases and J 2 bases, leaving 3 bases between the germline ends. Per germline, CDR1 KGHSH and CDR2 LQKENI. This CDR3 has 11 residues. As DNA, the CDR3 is TGTGCCAGCTCAGGGAACTATGGCTACACCTTC. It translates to CASSGNYGYTF.

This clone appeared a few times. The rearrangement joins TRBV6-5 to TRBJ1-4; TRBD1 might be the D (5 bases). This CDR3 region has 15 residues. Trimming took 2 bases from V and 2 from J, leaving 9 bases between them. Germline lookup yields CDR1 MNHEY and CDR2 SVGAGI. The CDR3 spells CASSYRRGTNEKLFF. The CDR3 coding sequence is TGTGCCAGCAGTTACAGAAGGGGTACTAATGAAAAACTGTTTTTT.

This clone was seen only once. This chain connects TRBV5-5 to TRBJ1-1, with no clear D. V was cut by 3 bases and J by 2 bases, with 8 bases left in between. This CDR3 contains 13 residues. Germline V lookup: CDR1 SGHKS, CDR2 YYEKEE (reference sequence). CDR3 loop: CASSWTTNTEAFF. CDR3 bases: TGTGCCAGCAGCTGGACGACAAACACTGAAGCTTTCTTT.

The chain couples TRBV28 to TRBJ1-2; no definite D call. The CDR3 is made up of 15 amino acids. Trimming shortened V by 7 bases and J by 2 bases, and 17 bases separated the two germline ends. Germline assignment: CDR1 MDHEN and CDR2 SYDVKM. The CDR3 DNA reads TGTGCCAGCAAATCTTCGCAAATTTGGAACTATGGCTACACCTTC. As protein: CASKSSQIWNYGYTF.

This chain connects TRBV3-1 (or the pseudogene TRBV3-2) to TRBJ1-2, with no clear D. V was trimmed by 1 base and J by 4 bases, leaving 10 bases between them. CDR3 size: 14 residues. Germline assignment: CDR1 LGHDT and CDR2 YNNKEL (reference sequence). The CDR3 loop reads CASSQGEGSYGYTF. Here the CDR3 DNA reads TGTGCCAGCAGCCAAGGTGAGGGCTCCTATGGCTACACCTTC.

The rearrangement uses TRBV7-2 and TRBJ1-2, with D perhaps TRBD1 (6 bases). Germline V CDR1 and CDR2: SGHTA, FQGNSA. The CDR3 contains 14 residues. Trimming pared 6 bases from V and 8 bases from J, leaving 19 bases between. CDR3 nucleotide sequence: TGTGCCAGCAGGCAGGGGAACGGTCAATGGGGCTACACCTTC. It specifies CASRQGNGQWGYTF.

The CDR3 loop reads CASQTPGAGNEQFF. The CDR3 nucleotides are TGCGCCAGCCAAACCCCGGGGGCGGGGAATGAGCAGTTCTTC. This chain links TRBV10-2 with TRBJ2-1; the D call may be TRBD1 or TRBD2 (6 bases each). The CDR3 covers 14 residues. The germline V and J ends were trimmed by 8 bases and 7 bases, with 18 bases remaining between them. CDR1 and CDR2 (germline): WSHSY, SAAADI.

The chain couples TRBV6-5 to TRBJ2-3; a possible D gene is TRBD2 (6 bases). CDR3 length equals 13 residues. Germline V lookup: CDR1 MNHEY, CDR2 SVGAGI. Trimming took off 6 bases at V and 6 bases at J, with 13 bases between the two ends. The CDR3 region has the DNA TGTGCCAGCAGGGCGACTACTAGCGATACGCAGTATTTT. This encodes CASRATTSDTQYF.

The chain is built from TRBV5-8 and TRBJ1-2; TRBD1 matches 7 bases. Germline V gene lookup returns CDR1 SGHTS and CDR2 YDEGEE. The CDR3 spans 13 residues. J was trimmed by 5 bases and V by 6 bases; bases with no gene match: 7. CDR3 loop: CASNRGDWYGYTF. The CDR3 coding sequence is TGTGCCAGCAACAGGGGAGATTGGTATGGCTACACCTTC.

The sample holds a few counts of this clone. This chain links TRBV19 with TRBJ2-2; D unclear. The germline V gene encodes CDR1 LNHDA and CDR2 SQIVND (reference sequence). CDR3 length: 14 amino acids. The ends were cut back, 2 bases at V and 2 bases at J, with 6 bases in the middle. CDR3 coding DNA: TGTGCCAGTAGTATATTAACCAACACCGGGGAGCTGTTTTTT. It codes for CASSILTNTGELFF.

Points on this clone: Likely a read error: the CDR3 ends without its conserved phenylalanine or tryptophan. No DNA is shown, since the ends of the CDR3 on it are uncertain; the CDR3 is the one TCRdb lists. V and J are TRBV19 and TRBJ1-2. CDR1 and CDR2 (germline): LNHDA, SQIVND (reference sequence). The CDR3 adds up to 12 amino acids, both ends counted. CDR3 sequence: CASSKRLSNLAV.

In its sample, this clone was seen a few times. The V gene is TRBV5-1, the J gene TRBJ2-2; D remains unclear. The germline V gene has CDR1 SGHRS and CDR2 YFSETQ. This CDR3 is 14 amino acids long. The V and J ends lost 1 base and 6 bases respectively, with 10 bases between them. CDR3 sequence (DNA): TGCGCCAGCAGCTTGTCAGGAAATCCCGGGGAGCTGTTTTTT. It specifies CASSLSGNPGELFF.

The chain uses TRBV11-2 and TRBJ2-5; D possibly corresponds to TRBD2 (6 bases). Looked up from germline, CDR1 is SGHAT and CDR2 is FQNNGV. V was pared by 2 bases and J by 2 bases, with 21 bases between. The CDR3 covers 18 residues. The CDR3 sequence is CASSLSGRRPQGQETQYF. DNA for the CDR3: TGTGCCAGCAGCTTATCCGGGAGAAGACCCCAGGGACAAGAGACCCAGTACTTC.

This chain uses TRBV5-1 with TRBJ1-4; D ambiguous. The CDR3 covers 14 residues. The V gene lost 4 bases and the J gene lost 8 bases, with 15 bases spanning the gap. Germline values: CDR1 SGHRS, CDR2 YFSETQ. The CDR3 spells CASSPRGSGEKLFF. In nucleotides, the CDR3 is TGCGCCAGCAGCCCCCGTGGGAGCGGGGAAAAACTGTTTTTT.

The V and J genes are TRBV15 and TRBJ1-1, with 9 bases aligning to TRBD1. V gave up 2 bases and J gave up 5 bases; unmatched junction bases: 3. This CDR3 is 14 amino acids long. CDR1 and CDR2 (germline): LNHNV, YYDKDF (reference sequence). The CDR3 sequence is CATSRQGQGTEAFF. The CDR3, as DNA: TGTGCCACCAGCAGACAGGGACAGGGTACTGAAGCTTTCTTT.

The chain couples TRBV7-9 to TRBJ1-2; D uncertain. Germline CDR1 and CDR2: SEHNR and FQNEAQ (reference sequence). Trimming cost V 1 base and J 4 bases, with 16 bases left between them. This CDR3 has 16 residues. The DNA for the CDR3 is TGTGCCAGCAGCTTAGGGCCGCAAGGTCAGCCCTATGGCTACACCTTC. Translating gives CASSLGPQGQPYGYTF.

This CDR3 is CASENTDTDTQYF. The CDR3 bases are TGTGCCAGCGAAAACACGGACACAGATACGCAGTATTTT. The chain has TRBV2 and TRBJ2-3; no reliable D call. This CDR3 is 13 amino acids long. V was pared by 8 bases and J by 2 bases, with 11 bases between. Germline loops: CDR1 SNHLY, CDR2 FYNNEI.